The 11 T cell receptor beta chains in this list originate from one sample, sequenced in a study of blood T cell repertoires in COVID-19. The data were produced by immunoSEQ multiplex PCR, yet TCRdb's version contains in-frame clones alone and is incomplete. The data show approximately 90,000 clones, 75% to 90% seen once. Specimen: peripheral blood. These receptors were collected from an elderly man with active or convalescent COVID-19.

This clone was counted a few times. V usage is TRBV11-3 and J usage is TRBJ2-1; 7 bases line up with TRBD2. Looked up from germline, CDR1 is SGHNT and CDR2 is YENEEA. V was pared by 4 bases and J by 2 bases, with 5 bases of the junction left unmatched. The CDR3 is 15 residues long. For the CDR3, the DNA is TGTGCCAGCAGCTCCCGGGAGGCGGCCTACAATGAGCAGTTCTTC. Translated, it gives CASSSREAAYNEQFF.

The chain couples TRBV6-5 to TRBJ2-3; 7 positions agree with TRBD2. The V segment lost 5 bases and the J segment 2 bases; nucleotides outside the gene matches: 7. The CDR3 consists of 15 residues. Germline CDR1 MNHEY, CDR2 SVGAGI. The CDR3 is CASSPAGTNTDTQYF. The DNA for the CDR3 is TGTGCCAGCAGTCCAGCCGGGACTAACACAGATACGCAGTATTTT.

The CDR3 coding sequence is TGTGCCAGCAGCGGACAGGGAGGTGAAAAACTGTTTTTT. Translating gives CASSGQGGEKLFF. The chain links TRBV2 to TRBJ1-4; the match to TRBD1 covers 8 bases. The CDR3 runs 13 residues. V trimming: 6 bases; J trimming: 7 bases; junction bases outside the gene matches: 4. Germline CDR1 SNHLY, CDR2 FYNNEI.

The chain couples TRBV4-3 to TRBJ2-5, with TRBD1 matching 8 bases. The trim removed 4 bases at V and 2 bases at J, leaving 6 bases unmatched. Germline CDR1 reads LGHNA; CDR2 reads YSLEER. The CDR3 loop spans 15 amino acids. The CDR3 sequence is CASSRGQGYQETQYF. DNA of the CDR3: TGCGCCAGCAGCCGAGGACAGGGTTATCAAGAGACCCAGTACTTC.

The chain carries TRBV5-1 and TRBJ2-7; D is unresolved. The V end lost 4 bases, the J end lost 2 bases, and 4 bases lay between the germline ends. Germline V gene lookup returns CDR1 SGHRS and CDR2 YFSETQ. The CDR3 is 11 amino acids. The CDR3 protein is CASSPAYEQYF. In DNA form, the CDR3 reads TGCGCCAGCAGCCCGGCCTACGAGCAGTACTTC.

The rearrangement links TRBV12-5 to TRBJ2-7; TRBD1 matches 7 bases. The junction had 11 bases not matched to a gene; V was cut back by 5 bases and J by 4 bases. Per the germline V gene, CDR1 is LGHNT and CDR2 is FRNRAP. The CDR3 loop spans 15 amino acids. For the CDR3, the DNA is TGTGCTAGTGGTGGAAGGGACAGCGATTTGTACGAGCAGTACTTC. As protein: CASGGRDSDLYEQYF.

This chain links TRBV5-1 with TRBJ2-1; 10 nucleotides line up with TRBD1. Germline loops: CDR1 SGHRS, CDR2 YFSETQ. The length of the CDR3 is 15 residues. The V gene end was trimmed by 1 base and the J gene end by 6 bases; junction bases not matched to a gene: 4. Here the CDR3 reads CASSLLGQGTNEQFF. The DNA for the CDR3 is TGCGCCAGCAGCTTGCTGGGACAGGGGACCAATGAGCAGTTCTTC.

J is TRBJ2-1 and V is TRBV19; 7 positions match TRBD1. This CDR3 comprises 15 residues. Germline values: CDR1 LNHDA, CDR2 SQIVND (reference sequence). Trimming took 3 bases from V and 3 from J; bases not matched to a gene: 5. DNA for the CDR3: TGTGCCAGTAGTATGACAGGGAATAACTACAATGAGCAGTTCTTC. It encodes CASSMTGNNYNEQFF.

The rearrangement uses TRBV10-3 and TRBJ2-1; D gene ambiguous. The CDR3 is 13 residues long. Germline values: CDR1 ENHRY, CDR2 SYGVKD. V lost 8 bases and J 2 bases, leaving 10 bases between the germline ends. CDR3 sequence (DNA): TGTGCCATCGCGCCATCTCCCTACAATGAGCAGTTCTTC. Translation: CAIAPSPYNEQFF.

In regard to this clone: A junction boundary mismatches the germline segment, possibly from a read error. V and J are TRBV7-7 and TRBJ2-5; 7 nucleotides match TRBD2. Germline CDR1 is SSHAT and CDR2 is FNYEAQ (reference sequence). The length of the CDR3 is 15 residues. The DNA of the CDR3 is TGTGCTAGCAGCCCCGCGGGTCAGACTAGCAAGACCCAGTACTTC. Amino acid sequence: CASSPAGQTSKTQYF.

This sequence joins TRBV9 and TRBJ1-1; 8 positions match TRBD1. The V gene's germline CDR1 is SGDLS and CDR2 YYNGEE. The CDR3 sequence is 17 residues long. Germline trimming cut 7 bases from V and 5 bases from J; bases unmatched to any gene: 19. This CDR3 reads CASPMRPAGGAGTEAFF. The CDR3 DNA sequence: TGTGCCAGCCCGATGCGTCCGGCAGGGGGCGCGGGGACTGAAGCTTTCTTT. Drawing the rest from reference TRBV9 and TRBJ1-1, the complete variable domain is DSGVTQTPKHLITATGQRVTLRCSPRSGDLSVYWYQQSLDQGLQFLIQYYNGEERAKGNILERFSAQQFPDLHSELNLSSLELGDSALYFCASPMRPAGGAGTEAFFGQGTRLTVV.